Here is one TCR beta chain with its context. A much larger clone lies one base from this, so it may be a read error. The data belong to a study of T cells in Graves' hyperthyroidism and ophthalmopathy. Germline lookup yields CDR1 SEHNR and CDR2 FQNEAQ (reference sequence). The CDR3 is 14 residues long. From RNA transcripts, TCR beta CDR3 regions were amplified. A first-round RT-PCR of the TCR CDR3 used the HTBI primer set. A single record per CDR3 protein comes from TCRdb applying MiXCR to the multiplex PCR reads. The table lists hundreds of thousands of distinct CDR3 sequences, over 35% of them singletons, with less than 35% in the top ten.

The TCR originated in a middle-aged woman with Graves' hyperthyroidism. Sequenced input: blood. This sequence joins TRBV7-9 and TRBJ2-7; possibly TRBD1 for D (5 bases). The CDR3 loop is CASSFGHSSCEQYF. DNA of the CDR3: TGTGCCAGCAGCTTCGGACATTCTTCCTGCGAGCAGTACTTC.